The source of this T cell receptor (beta chain) is a study of persistence of HIV-infected CD4 T cells. Looking at the study overall: Donors were ART-treated; their CMV- and Gag-responding CD4+ T cells were isolated. A median of 8 years of suppressive ART preceded sampling. General observations from the study: Proviral oligoclonality tracked with TCR oligoclonality within the same sorted cells.

Cells were stimulated with CMV-infected fibroblast lysates at approximately 10 ug/mL. Memory cells lacking CD40L and CD69 with high CD45RO were sorted. Plasma HIV-1 RNA stayed below 50 copies/mL for at least 4 years. As to this clone: The target antigen is unknown.

Sequencing used immunoSEQ version 4 in survey mode. Measured with immunoSEQ multiplex PCR; TCRdb has only the in-frame clones, and not every one. The table records about 30,000 clones, 82% of them present only once. Germline-derived CDR1 and CDR2 are WNHNN and SYGVQD (reference sequence). This CDR3 region has 12 residues. V was trimmed by 7 bases and J by 2 bases, leaving 8 bases between them. The TCR comes from an adult man with HIV who was CMV-seropositive. The rearrangement uses TRBV10-1 and TRBJ2-5; no clear D. Specimen: CD4+ T cells sorted from PBMCs after roughly 18-hour stimulation, collected from a patient who received antiretroviral therapy. Here the CDR3 reads CASIKAQETQYF. The CDR3 DNA follows: TGCGCCAGCATTAAGGCTCAAGAGACCCAGTACTTC.